A selection of T cell receptor beta chains follows, all from one sample in a study of OX40 agonist ivuxolimab in advanced cancers. The assay was immunoSEQ multiplex PCR, and TCRdb's table has in-frame clones only and misses some. The sample holds roughly 20,000 clones; over 75% are singletons and the top ten take more than 30%. Sequenced here: CD4+ or CD8+ T cells sorted from blood, sampled in a trial of the OX40 agonist ivuxolimab. These receptors were collected from an adult with an advanced solid tumor such as melanoma, head and neck, liver or kidney cancer. Each CDR3 is given with its conserved first and last residue.

V: TRBV19
J: TRBJ2-2
CDR3: CASSPGTGGGGELFF

V: TRBV30
J: TRBJ2-3
CDR3: CARQGDTDTQYF

V: TRBV19
J: TRBJ2-1
CDR3: CASSIGPAGEQFF

V: TRBV4-1
J: TRBJ2-7
CDR3: CASSQFFISGSGPKSSYEQYF

V: TRBV7-6
J: TRBJ1-6
CDR3: CASSLGTGDSPLHF

V: TRBV6-1
J: TRBJ2-5
CDR3: CASRLSSIQETQYF

V: TRBV13
J: TRBJ1-2
CDR3: CASSIRQAGYGYTF

V: TRBV6-5
J: TRBJ2-3
CDR3: CASGTYRGGTDTQYF

V: TRBV5-1
J: TRBJ2-1
CDR3: CASRSLENYNEQFF

V: TRBV7-7
J: TRBJ2-2
CDR3: CASRAGTTNTGELFF